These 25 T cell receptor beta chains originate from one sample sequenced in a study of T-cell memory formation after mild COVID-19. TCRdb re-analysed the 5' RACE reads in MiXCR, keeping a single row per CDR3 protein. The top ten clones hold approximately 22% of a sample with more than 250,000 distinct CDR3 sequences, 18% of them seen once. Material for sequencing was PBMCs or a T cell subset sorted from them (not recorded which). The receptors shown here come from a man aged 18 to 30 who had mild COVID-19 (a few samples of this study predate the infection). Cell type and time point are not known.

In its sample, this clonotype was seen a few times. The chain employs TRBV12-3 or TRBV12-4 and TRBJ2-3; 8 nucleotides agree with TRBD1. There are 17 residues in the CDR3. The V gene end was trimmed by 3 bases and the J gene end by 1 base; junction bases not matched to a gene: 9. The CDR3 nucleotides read TGTGCCAGCAGTTTTGGGCTCGGACAGGGAGGCACAGATACGCAGTATTTT. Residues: CASSFGLGQGGTDTQYF.

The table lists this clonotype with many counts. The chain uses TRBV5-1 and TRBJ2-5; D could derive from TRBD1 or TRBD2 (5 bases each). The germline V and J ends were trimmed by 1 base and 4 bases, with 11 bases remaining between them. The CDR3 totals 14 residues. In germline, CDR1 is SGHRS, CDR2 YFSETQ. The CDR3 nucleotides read TGCGCCAGCAGCTTGAAGTTGGGGGTAGAGACCCAGTACTTC. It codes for CASSLKLGVETQYF.

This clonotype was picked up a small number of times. The CDR3 loop is CSASGQQGWNSPLHF. As DNA, the CDR3 is TGCAGTGCTAGTGGACAGCAGGGGTGGAATTCACCCCTCCACTTT. The genes are TRBV20-1 and TRBJ1-6; a possible D gene is TRBD1 (6 bases). Germline V gene lookup returns CDR1 DFQATT and CDR2 SNEGSKA (reference sequence). The germline V and J ends were trimmed by 3 bases and 7 bases, with 16 bases remaining between them. The CDR3 is 15 amino acids.

CDR3: CASSVEGTSTDTQYF. Here the CDR3 DNA reads TGTGCCAGCAGCGTAGAAGGGACTAGTACAGATACGCAGTATTTT. The chain recombines TRBV9 with TRBJ2-3; 8 nucleotides align to TRBD2. Germline V gene sequence: CDR1 SGDLS, CDR2 YYNGEE. There are 15 residues in the CDR3. Trimming took 0 bases from V and 3 from J; bases not matched to a gene: 3.

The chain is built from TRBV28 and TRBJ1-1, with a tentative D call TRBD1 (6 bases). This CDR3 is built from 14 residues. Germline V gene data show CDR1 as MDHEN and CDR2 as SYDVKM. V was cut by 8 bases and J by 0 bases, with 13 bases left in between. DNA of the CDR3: TGTGCCAGCCGCGCCGGGACAATGAACACTGAAGCTTTCTTT. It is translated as CASRAGTMNTEAFF.

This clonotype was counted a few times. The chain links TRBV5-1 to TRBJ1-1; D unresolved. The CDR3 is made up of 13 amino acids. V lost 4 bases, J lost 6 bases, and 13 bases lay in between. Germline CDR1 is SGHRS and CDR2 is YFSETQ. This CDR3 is CASSLGVGAEAFF. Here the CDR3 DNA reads TGCGCCAGCAGCCTGGGAGTCGGCGCTGAAGCTTTCTTT. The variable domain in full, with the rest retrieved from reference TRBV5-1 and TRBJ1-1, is KAGVTQTPRYLIKTRGQQVTLSCSPISGHRSVSWYQQTPGQGLQFLFEYFSETQRNKGNFPGRFSGRQFSNSRSEMNVSTLELGDSALYLCASSLGVGAEAFFGQGTRLTVV.

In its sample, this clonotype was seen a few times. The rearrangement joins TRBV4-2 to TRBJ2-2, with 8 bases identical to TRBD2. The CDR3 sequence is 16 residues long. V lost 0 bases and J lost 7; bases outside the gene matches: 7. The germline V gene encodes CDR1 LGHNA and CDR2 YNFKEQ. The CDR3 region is CASSQDSGLASGELFF. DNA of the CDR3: TGTGCCAGCAGCCAAGATTCAGGACTAGCCAGCGGGGAGCTGTTTTTT.

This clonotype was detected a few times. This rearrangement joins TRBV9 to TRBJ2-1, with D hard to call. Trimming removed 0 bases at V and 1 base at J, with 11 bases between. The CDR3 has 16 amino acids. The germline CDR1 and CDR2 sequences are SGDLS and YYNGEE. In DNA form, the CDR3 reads TGTGCCAGCAGCGTAGCGGCAGGACCTTCCTACAATGAGCAGTTCTTC. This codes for CASSVAAGPSYNEQFF.

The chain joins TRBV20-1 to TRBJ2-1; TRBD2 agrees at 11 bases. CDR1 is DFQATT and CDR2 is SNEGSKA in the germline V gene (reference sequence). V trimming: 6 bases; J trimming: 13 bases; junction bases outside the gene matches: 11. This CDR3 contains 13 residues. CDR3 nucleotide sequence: TGCAGTGCGGGAGGACTAGCGGGCGACGAACAGTTCTTC. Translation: CSAGGLAGDEQFF.

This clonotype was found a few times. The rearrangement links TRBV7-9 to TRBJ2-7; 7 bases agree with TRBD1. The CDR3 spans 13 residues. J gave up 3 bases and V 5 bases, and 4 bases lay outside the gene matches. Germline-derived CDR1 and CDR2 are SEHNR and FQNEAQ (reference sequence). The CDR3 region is CASSPRTGYEQYF. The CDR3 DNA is TGTGCCAGCAGCCCCCGGACAGGCTACGAGCAGTACTTC.

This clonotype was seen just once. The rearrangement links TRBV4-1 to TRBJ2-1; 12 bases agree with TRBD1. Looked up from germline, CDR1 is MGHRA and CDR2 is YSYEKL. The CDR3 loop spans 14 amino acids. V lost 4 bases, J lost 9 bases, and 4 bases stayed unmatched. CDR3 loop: CASSLGTGGIEQFF. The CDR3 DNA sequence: TGCGCCAGCAGCCTAGGGACAGGGGGCATTGAGCAGTTCTTC.

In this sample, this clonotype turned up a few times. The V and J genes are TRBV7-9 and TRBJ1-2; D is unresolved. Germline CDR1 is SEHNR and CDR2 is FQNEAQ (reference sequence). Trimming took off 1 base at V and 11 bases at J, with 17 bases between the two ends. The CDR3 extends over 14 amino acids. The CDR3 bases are TGTGCCAGCAGCTTAGTCAGCGCCGAAGCATATTACACCTTC. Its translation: CASSLVSAEAYYTF.

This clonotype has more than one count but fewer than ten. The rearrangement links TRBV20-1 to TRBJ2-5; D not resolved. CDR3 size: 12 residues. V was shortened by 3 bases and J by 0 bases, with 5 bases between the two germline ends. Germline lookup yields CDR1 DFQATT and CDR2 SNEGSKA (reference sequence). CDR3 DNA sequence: TGCAGTGCTAGTGAGAACCAAGAGACCCAGTACTTC. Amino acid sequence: CSASENQETQYF.

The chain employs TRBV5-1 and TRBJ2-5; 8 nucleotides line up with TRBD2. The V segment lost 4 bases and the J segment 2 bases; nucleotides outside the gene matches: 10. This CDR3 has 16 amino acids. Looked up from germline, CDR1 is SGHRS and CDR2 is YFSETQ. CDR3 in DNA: TGCGCCAGCAGCGACCCGGGAGGGGGTGTTCAAGAGACCCAGTACTTC. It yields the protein CASSDPGGGVQETQYF.

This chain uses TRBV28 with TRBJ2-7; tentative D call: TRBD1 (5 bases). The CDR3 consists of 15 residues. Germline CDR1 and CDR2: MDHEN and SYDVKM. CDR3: CASSLLGQGSNEQYV. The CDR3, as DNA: TGTGCCAGCAGTTTATTAGGGCAGGGCTCCAACGAGCAGTACGTC.

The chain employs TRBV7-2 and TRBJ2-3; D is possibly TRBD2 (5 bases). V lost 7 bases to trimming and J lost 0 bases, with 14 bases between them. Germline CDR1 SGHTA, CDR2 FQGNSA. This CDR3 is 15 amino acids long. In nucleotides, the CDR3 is TGTGCCAGCAAAAGCGGTGACTCTAGCACAGATACGCAGTATTTT. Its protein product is CASKSGDSSTDTQYF.

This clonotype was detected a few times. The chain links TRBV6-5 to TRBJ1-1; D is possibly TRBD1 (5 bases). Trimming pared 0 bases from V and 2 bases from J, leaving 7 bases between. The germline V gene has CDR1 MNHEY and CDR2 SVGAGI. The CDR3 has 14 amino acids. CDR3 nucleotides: TGTGCCAGCAGTTACTCCAGGGTTAACACTGAAGCTTTCTTT. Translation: CASSYSRVNTEAFF.

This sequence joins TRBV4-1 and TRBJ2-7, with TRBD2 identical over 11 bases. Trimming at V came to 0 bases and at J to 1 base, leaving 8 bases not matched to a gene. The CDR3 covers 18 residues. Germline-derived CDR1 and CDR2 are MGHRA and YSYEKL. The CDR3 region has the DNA TGCGCCAGCAGCCAAGATGCGCCCCTAGCGGGAGGATCCTACGAGCAGTACTTC. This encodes CASSQDAPLAGGSYEQYF.

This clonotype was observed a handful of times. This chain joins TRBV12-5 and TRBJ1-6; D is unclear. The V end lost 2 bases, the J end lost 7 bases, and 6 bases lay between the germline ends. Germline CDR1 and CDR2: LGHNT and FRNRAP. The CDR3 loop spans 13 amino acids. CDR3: CASGLYENSPLHF. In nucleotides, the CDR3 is TGTGCTAGTGGTTTGTACGAGAATTCACCCCTCCACTTT.

CDR3 amino acids: CASSLQGGIAEQFF. CDR3 bases: TGTGCCAGCAGCTTACAAGGGGGCATTGCTGAGCAGTTCTTC. The chain links TRBV11-2 to TRBJ2-1; 7 bases are a match to TRBD1. V shed 2 bases, J shed 9 bases, and the junction held 7 bases outside the gene matches. This CDR3 is 14 amino acids long. Germline CDR1 and CDR2: SGHAT and FQNNGV. The whole variable domain, filled in from reference TRBV11-2 and TRBJ2-1, reads EAGVAQSPRYKIIEKRQSVAFWCNPISGHATLYWYQQILGQGPKLLIQFQNNGVVDDSQLPKDRFSAERLKGVDSTLKIQPAKLEDSAVYLCASSLQGGIAEQFFGPGTRLTVL.

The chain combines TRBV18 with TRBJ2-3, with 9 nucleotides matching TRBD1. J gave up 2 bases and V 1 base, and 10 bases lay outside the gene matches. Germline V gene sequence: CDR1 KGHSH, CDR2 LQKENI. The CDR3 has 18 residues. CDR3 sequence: CASSPQGAGTGYTDTQYF. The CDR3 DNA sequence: TGTGCCAGCTCACCACAAGGGGCCGGGACAGGGTACACAGATACGCAGTATTTT.

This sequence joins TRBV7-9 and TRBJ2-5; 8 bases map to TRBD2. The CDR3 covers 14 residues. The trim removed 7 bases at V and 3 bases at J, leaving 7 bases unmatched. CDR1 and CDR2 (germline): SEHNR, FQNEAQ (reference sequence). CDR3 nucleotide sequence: TGTGCCAGCACTCCACGGGGGGGAAAAGAGACCCAGTACTTC. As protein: CASTPRGGKETQYF.

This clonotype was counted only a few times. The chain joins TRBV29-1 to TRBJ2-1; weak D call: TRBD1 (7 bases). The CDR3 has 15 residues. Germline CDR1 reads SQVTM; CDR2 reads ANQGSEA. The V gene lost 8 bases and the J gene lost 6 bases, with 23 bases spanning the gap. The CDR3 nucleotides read TGCAGCTCTGGAGGAGGGGGCAGGGGAGGCAATGAGCAGTTCTTC. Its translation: CSSGGGGRGGNEQFF.

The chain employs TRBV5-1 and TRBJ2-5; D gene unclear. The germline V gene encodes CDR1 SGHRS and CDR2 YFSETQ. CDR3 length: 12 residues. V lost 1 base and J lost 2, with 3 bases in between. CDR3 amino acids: CASSLFQETQYF. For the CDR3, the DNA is TGCGCCAGCAGCTTGTTTCAAGAGACCCAGTACTTC.

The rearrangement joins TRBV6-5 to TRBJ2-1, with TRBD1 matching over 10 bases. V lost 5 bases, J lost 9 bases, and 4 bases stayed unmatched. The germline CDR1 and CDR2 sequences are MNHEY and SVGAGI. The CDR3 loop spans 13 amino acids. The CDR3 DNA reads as TGTGCCAGCAGTCGGACAGGGGGGGCTGAGCAGTTCTTC. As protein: CASSRTGGAEQFF.